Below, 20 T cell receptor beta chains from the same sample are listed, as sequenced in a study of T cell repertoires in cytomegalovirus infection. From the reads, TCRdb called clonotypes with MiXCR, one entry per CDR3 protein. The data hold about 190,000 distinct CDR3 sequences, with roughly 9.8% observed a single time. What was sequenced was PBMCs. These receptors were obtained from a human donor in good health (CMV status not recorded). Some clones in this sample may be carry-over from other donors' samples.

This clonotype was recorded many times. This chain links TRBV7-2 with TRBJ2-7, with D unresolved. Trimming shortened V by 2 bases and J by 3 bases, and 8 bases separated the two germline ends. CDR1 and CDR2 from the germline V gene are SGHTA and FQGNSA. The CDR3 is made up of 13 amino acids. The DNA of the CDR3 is TGTGCCAGCAGCTTACCCACGGTCTACGAGCAGTACTTC. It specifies CASSLPTVYEQYF.

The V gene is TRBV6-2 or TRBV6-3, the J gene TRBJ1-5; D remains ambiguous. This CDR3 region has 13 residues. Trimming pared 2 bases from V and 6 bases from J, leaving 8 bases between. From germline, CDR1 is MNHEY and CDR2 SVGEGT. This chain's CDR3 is CASSYTGIQPQHF. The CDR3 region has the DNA TGTGCCAGCAGTTACACGGGTATTCAGCCCCAGCATTTT.

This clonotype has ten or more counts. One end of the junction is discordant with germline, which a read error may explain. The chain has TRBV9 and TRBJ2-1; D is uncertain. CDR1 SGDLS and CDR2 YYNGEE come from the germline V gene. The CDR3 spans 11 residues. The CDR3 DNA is TGTGCCAGCAGCGTAGGGGCGAACCTATCCTTC. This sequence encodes CASSVGANLSF. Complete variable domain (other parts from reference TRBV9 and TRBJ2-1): DSGVTQTPKHLITATGQRVTLRCSPRSGDLSVYWYQQSLDQGLQFLIQYYNGEERAKGNILERFSAQQFPDLHSELNLSSLELGDSALYFCASSVGANLSFGPGTRLTVL.

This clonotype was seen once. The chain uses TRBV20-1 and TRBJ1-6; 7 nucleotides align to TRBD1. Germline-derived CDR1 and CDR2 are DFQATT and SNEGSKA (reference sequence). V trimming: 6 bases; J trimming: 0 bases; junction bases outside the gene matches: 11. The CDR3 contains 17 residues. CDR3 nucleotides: TGCAGTGCCGCACAGGGGAGGACGAGCTCCTATAATTCACCCCTCCACTTT. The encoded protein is CSAAQGRTSSYNSPLHF.

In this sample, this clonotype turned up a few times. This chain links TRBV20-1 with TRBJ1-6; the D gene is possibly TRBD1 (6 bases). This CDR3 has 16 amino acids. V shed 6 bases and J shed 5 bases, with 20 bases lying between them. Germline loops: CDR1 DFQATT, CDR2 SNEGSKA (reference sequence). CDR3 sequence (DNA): TGCAGTGCCCGAGATACAGGGAGGTACCATAATTCACCCCTCCACTTT. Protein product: CSARDTGRYHNSPLHF.

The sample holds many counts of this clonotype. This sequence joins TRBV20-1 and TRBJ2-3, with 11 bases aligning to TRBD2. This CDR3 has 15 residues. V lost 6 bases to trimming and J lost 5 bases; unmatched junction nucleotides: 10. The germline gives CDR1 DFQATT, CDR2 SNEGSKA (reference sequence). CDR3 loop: CSAVLAGGGRDTQYF. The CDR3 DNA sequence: TGCAGTGCAGTTCTAGCGGGAGGAGGTCGAGATACGCAGTATTTT.

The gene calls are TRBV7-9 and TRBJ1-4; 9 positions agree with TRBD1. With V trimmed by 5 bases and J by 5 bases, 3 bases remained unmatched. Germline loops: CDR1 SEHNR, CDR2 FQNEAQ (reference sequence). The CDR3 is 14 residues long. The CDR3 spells CASSQQGANEKLFF. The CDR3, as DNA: TGTGCCAGCAGCCAACAGGGGGCAAATGAAAAACTGTTTTTT.

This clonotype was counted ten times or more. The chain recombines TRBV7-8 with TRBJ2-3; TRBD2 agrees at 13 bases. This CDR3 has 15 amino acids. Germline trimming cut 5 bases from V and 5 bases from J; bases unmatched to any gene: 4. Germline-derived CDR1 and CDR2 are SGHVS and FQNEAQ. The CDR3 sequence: CASSPGLAGVDTQYF. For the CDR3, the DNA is TGTGCCAGCAGCCCCGGACTAGCGGGAGTAGATACGCAGTATTTT.

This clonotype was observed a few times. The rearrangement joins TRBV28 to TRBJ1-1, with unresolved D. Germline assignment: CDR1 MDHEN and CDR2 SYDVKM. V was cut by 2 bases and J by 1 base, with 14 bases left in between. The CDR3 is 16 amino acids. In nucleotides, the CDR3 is TGTGCCAGCAGTTTAAGTACGTTAGGGAGGAACACTGAAGCTTTCTTT. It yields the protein CASSLSTLGRNTEAFF.

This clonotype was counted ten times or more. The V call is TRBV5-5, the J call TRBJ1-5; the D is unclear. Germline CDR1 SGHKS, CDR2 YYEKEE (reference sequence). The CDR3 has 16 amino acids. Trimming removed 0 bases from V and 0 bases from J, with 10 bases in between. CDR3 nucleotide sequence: TGTGCCAGCAGCTTGGCAGGTTCCTATAGCAATCAGCCCCAGCATTTT. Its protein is CASSLAGSYSNQPQHF.

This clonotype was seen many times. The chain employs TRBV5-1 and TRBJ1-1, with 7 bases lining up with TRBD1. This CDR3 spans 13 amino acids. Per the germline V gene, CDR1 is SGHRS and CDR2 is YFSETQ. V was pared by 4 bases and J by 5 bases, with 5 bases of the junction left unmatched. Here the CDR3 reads CASSLQDRTEAFF. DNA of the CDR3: TGCGCCAGCAGCCTACAGGACAGGACTGAAGCTTTCTTT.

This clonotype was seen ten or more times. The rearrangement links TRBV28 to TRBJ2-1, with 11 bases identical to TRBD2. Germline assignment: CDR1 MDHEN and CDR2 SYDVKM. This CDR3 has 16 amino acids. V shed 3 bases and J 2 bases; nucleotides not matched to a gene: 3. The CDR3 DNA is TGTGCCAGCAGTTTTGGGACTAGCGGCCCCTACAATGAGCAGTTCTTC. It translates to CASSFGTSGPYNEQFF.

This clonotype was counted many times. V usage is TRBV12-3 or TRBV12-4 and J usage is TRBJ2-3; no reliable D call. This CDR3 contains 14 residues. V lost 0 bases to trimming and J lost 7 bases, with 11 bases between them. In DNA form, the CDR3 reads TGTGCCAGCAGTTTAGCGGGCCCTCAGAATACGCAGTATTTT. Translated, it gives CASSLAGPQNTQYF.

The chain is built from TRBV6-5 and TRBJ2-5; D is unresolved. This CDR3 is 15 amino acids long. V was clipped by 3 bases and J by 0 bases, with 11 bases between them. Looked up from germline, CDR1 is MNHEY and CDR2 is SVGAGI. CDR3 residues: CASSYRRPDQETQYF. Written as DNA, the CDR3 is TGTGCCAGCAGTTATCGCAGGCCGGACCAAGAGACCCAGTACTTC.

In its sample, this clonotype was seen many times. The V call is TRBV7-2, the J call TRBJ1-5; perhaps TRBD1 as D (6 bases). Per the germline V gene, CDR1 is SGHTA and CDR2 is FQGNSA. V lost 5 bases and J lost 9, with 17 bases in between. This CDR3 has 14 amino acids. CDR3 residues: CASSPRGGEGPQHF. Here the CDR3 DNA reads TGTGCCAGCAGCCCCCGGGGGGGCGAGGGGCCCCAGCATTTT.

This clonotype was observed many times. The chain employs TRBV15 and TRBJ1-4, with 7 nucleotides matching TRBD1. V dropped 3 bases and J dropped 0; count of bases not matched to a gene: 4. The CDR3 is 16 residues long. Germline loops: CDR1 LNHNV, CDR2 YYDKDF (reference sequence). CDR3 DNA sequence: TGTGCCACCAGCAGGGGACAGCTAGCAACTAATGAAAAACTGTTTTTT. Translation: CATSRGQLATNEKLFF.

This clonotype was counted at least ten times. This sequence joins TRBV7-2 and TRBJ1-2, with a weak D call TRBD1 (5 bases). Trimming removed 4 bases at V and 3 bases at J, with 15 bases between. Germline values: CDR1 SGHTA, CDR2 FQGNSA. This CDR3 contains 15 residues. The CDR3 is CASSSGTTWDYGYTF. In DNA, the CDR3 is TGTGCCAGCAGCTCCGGGACCACCTGGGACTATGGCTACACCTTC.

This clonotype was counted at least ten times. The DNA for the CDR3 is TGTGCCAGCAGCTTAGACGGCGGGGAGCTGTTTTTT. This gives the protein CASSLDGGELFF. V is TRBV7-2 and J is TRBJ2-2, with unresolved D. The CDR3 is made up of 12 amino acids. Trimming removed 1 base from V and 7 bases from J, with 4 bases in between. The germline V gene encodes CDR1 SGHTA and CDR2 FQGNSA.

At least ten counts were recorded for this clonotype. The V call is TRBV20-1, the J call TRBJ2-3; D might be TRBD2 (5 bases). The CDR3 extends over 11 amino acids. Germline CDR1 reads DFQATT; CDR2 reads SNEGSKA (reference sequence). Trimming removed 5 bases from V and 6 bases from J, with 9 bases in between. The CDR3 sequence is CSAPIADTQYF. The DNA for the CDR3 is TGCAGTGCTCCGATAGCGGATACGCAGTATTTT.

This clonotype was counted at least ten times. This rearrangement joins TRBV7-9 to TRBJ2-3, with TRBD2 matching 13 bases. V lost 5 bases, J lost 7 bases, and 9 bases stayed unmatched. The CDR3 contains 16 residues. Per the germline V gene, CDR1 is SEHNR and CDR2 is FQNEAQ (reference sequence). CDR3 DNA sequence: TGTGCCAGCAGCCATACACTAGCGGGAGGGCCGTATACGCAGTATTTT. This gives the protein CASSHTLAGGPYTQYF.